The 21 T cell receptor beta chains listed next were all sequenced from one sample in a study of T cell repertoires in cytomegalovirus infection. TCRdb itself ran the reads through MiXCR, one entry per CDR3 protein. The repertoire holds fewer than 350,000 distinct CDR3 sequences, with roughly 16% as singletons. The sample comprised PBMCs. The receptors here all came from a human donor in good health (CMV status not recorded). Some clones in this sample may be carry-over from other donors' samples.

This clonotype was found many times. This sequence joins TRBV2 and TRBJ1-5, with 7 bases identical to TRBD1. CDR3 length: 15 residues. CDR1 and CDR2 (germline): SNHLY, FYNNEI. V gave up 6 bases and J gave up 1 base; unmatched junction bases: 6. The CDR3 nucleotides are TGTGCCAGCAGGCAGGGGGGGGTGAGCAATCAGCCCCAGCATTTT. This codes for CASRQGGVSNQPQHF.

The rearrangement links TRBV18 to TRBJ1-4; D may be TRBD1 (5 bases). The germline V gene has CDR1 KGHSH and CDR2 LQKENI. The CDR3 loop spans 14 amino acids. Trimming removed 6 bases at V and 4 bases at J, with 12 bases between. The CDR3 is CASSEAGHNEKLFF. In DNA form, the CDR3 reads TGTGCCAGCTCCGAGGCAGGACATAATGAAAAACTGTTTTTT. The variable domain in full, completed from reference TRBV18 and TRBJ1-4, reads NAGVMQNPRHLVRRRGQEARLRCSPMKGHSHVYWYRQLPEEGLKFMVYLQKENIIDESGMPKERFSAEFPKEGPSILRIQQVVRGDSAAYFCASSEAGHNEKLFFGSGTQLSVL.

This clonotype was seen ten or more times. The rearrangement uses TRBV7-2 and TRBJ2-6, with D uncertain. V lost 2 bases to trimming and J lost 0 bases, with 2 bases between them. The CDR3 runs 14 residues. From germline, CDR1 is SGHTA and CDR2 FQGNSA. CDR3 region: CASSLNSGANVLTF. In DNA form, the CDR3 reads TGTGCCAGCAGCTTAAACTCTGGGGCCAACGTCCTGACTTTC.

The table lists this clonotype with many counts. The rearrangement joins TRBV7-2 to TRBJ1-3; D is ambiguous. The CDR3 spans 15 residues. The germline V and J ends were trimmed by 5 bases and 0 bases, with 11 bases remaining between them. Germline loops: CDR1 SGHTA, CDR2 FQGNSA. CDR3 bases: TGTGCCAGCAGCCTGGGGTGGATCTCTGGAAACACCATATATTTT. Its protein product is CASSLGWISGNTIYF.

There are many counts of this clonotype. The J gene is TRBJ2-2, the V gene TRBV7-8; D gene unclear. The CDR3 length is 15 residues. Trimming took off 2 bases at V and 4 bases at J, with 11 bases between the two ends. Germline loops: CDR1 SGHVS, CDR2 FQNEAQ. The chain's CDR3 is CASSLPLSSTGELFF. The DNA for the CDR3 is TGTGCCAGCAGCTTACCCCTAAGCTCCACCGGGGAGCTGTTTTTT.

This clonotype was recorded a few times. The V and J genes are TRBV12-3 or TRBV12-4 and TRBJ2-7, with unresolved D. Trimming left V 3 bases short and J 4 bases short, with 16 bases between. The CDR3 has 15 amino acids. In DNA form, the CDR3 reads TGTGCCAGCAGTTTCCGCGTCTCCGGTGGGTACGAGCAGTACTTC. The encoded protein is CASSFRVSGGYEQYF.

This chain connects TRBV7-4 to TRBJ1-3; D is uncertain. This CDR3 region has 14 residues. Trimming pared 3 bases from V and 2 bases from J, leaving 8 bases between. Germline V gene data show CDR1 as SGHVT and CDR2 as SQSDAQ. The CDR3 nucleotides are TGTGCCAGCAGCTTCTCATTGGCTGGAAACACCATATATTTT. Translation gives CASSFSLAGNTIYF. Full variable domain (rest looked up from reference TRBV7-4 and TRBJ1-3): GAGVSQSPRYKVAKRGRDVALRCDSISGHVTLYWYRQTLGQGSEVLTYSQSDAQRDKSGRPSGRFSAERPERSVSTLKIQRTEQGDSAVYLCASSFSLAGNTIYFGEGSWLTVV.

This clonotype has only one observation. This sequence joins TRBV4-3 and TRBJ1-1, with 9 bases lining up with TRBD1. Germline-derived CDR1 and CDR2 are LGHNA and YSLEER. This CDR3 has 15 amino acids. The V and J ends lost 3 bases and 8 bases, in that order; junction bases with no gene match: 10. The CDR3 region has the DNA TGCGCCAGCAGCCATGGGGGACAGGGATTAGAGGAAGCTTTCTTT. Its protein product is CASSHGGQGLEEAFF.

This chain joins TRBV28 and TRBJ1-5; D unresolved. V lost 6 bases and J 0 bases, leaving 12 bases between the germline ends. This CDR3 has 15 amino acids. Germline-derived CDR1 and CDR2 are MDHEN and SYDVKM. CDR3 protein: CASRIREGSNQPQHF. The CDR3 nucleotides read TGTGCCAGCAGGATTCGTGAGGGTAGCAATCAGCCCCAGCATTTT. Looking up the rest from reference TRBV28 and TRBJ1-5 gives the full variable domain: DVKVTQSSRYLVKRTGEKVFLECVQDMDHENMFWYRQDPGLGLRLIYFSYDVKMKEKGDIPEGYSVSREKKERFSLILESASTNQTSMYLCASRIREGSNQPQHFGDGTRLSIL.

This clonotype has only a few counts. The genes are TRBV29-1 and TRBJ1-1; D remains ambiguous. Trimming took off 0 bases at V and 1 base at J, with 12 bases between the two ends. The CDR3 sequence is 15 residues long. Germline values: CDR1 SQVTM, CDR2 ANQGSEA. This CDR3 reads CSVEDSGAGNTEAFF. The CDR3 DNA is TGCAGCGTTGAAGATTCGGGCGCTGGGAACACTGAAGCTTTCTTT.

The rearrangement links TRBV4-1 to TRBJ1-1; no reliable D call. Looked up from germline, CDR1 is MGHRA and CDR2 is YSYEKL. This CDR3 has 15 amino acids. The V gene lost 3 bases and the J gene lost 1 base, with 12 bases spanning the gap. The CDR3 region is CASSQGNAPNTEAFF. For the CDR3, the DNA is TGCGCCAGCAGCCAGGGTAATGCTCCGAACACTGAAGCTTTCTTT.

This clonotype was seen ten or more times. V usage is TRBV7-2 and J usage is TRBJ2-3, with 8 bases aligning to TRBD2. From germline, CDR1 is SGHTA and CDR2 FQGNSA. Germline trimming cut 5 bases from V and 6 bases from J; bases unmatched to any gene: 10. This CDR3 has 15 amino acids. CDR3 sequence (DNA): TGTGCCAGCAGCCGAAGCGGGAGTGAAGTGGATACGCAGTATTTT. This codes for CASSRSGSEVDTQYF.

In its sample, this clonotype was seen many times. This chain uses TRBV7-8 with TRBJ2-7; a weak D match, TRBD1 (6 bases). The length of the CDR3 is 19 residues. Germline V gene lookup returns CDR1 SGHVS and CDR2 FQNEAQ. V was trimmed by 5 bases and J by 2 bases, leaving 28 bases between them. The CDR3 region is CASSPRGGLGAGETYEQYF. DNA for the CDR3: TGTGCCAGCAGCCCAAGAGGGGGTCTAGGCGCAGGGGAGACCTACGAGCAGTACTTC.

This clonotype was counted a few times. The genes are TRBV4-1 and TRBJ1-4; the match to TRBD1 covers 9 bases. CDR3 length: 16 amino acids. With 0 bases clipped from V and 6 bases from J, the junction kept 5 bases outside the gene matches. The V gene's germline CDR1 is MGHRA and CDR2 YSYEKL. The chain's CDR3 is CASSQDQWTGDEKLFF. CDR3 nucleotides: TGCGCCAGCAGCCAAGATCAATGGACAGGGGATGAAAAACTGTTTTTT.

This clonotype came up many times. The J gene is TRBJ1-5, the V gene TRBV6-1, with a tentative D call TRBD1 (6 bases). The CDR3 totals 15 residues. Looked up from germline, CDR1 is MNHNS and CDR2 is SASEGT. Trimming shortened V by 11 bases and J by 3 bases, and 20 bases separated the two germline ends. The CDR3 region has the DNA TGTGCCGCCGGTGTACAGGGACGTGCCAATCAGCCCCAGCATTTT. Its protein is CAAGVQGRANQPQHF.

The gene calls are TRBV12-3 or TRBV12-4 and TRBJ1-1, with TRBD1 matching 9 bases. The CDR3 extends over 15 amino acids. V was pared by 5 bases and J by 5 bases, with 9 bases of the junction left unmatched. This CDR3 is CASSRTGVGGTEAFF. CDR3 sequence (DNA): TGTGCCAGCAGTCGGACAGGGGTGGGTGGGACTGAAGCTTTCTTT.

This clonotype occurred a few times. The gene calls are TRBV27 and TRBJ2-1; 9 bases line up with TRBD2. J was trimmed by 7 bases and V by 6 bases; bases with no gene match: 10. The CDR3 runs 15 residues. Looked up from germline, CDR1 is MNHEY and CDR2 is SMNVEV (reference sequence). The DNA for the CDR3 is TGTGCCAGCAGGCTAGCGGGGAGTAGTTGGAATGAGCAGTTCTTC. The encoded protein is CASRLAGSSWNEQFF.

This clonotype was seen only a few times. J is TRBJ1-4 and V is TRBV6-2 or TRBV6-3, with D unresolved. V was cut by 0 bases and J by 7 bases, with 6 bases left in between. In germline, CDR1 is MNHEY, CDR2 SVGEGT. This CDR3 is 13 amino acids long. As DNA, the CDR3 is TGTGCCAGCAGTTACTCGGGCTTTGAAAAACTGTTTTTT. Translated: CASSYSGFEKLFF.

The V and J genes are TRBV6-1 and TRBJ2-3; 8 bases align to TRBD2. The CDR3 runs to 18 residues. Germline assignment: CDR1 MNHNS and CDR2 SASEGT. J lost 0 bases, V lost 1 base, and 9 bases had no gene match. This CDR3 is CASSEGGTSLSSTDTQYF. The CDR3, as DNA: TGTGCCAGCAGTGAAGGGGGGACTAGTTTATCTAGCACAGATACGCAGTATTTT.

In its sample, this clonotype was seen a few times. The genes are TRBV20-1 and TRBJ1-1, with TRBD1 as a possible D gene (6 bases). Trimming took 0 bases from V and 4 from J, leaving 15 bases between them. The CDR3 is 15 amino acids. CDR1 is DFQATT and CDR2 is SNEGSKA in the germline V gene (reference sequence). The CDR3 DNA reads TGCAGTGCTAGAGAGCCCAGGGGCGAGGCCACTGAAGCTTTCTTT. Amino acids: CSAREPRGEATEAFF.

This clonotype was recorded at least ten times. The chain uses TRBV28 and TRBJ2-3; D is tentatively TRBD1 or TRBD2 (5 bases each). Germline V gene data show CDR1 as MDHEN and CDR2 as SYDVKM. The CDR3 extends over 15 amino acids. Trimming took off 3 bases at V and 6 bases at J, with 16 bases between the two ends. The CDR3 DNA reads TGTGCCAGCAGTTTGGCCGGGACCTTAAGGGATACGCAGTATTTT. This sequence encodes CASSLAGTLRDTQYF.